Following are 19 T cell receptor beta chains from one sample sequenced in a study of shared clonotypes between healthy human individuals. This table comes from immunoSEQ multiplex PCR, and its TCRdb copy is limited to in-frame clones, with some not included. The sample contains around 2.5 million clones, roughly 93% of which appear only once. The sample taken for sequencing was naive CD4+ T cells from PBMCs. The subset here: CD45RA+ positively selected. Receptors originate from a man younger than 30 in good health. Some clones in this sample may be carry-over from other donors' samples.

DNA for the CDR3: TGCGCCAGCAGCCAAGTATTAATTACTAGCCGGACGGAGCAGTTCTTC. Translation gives CASSQVLITSRTEQFF. This chain joins TRBV4-3 and TRBJ2-1, with a weak D call TRBD2 (6 bases). The germline CDR1 and CDR2 sequences are LGHNA and YSLEER. Deletions cut 1 base from V and 10 bases from J, with 20 bases between. This CDR3 region has 16 residues.

V is TRBV15 and J is TRBJ1-4, with D unclear. The ends were cut back, 5 bases at V and 7 bases at J, with 17 bases in the middle. CDR3 length equals 15 residues. Germline lookup yields CDR1 LNHNV and CDR2 YYDKDF (reference sequence). The CDR3 nucleotides are TGTGCCACCAGCGCAACCCTTGATAAGGGTGAAAAACTGTTTTTT. It encodes CATSATLDKGEKLFF.

This sequence joins TRBV4-2 and TRBJ2-5, with a tentative D call TRBD1 (5 bases). The tail of the sequence fits TRBJ2-7 better, so the J call may be wrong. The CDR3 consists of 16 residues. Germline CDR1 reads LGHNA; CDR2 reads YNFKEQ. DNA of the CDR3: TGTGCCAGCAGCCAAGATCGAAGGGGCAGATTGTACGAGCAGTACTTC. It specifies CASSQDRRGRLYEQYF.

The gene calls are TRBV28 and TRBJ2-7; D is unresolved. Germline-derived CDR1 and CDR2 are MDHEN and SYDVKM. Between the trimmed V and J ends, which lost 6 bases and 0 bases, there was a span of 15 bases. The CDR3 consists of 15 residues. The CDR3 sequence: CASSYRAKSSYEQYF. The CDR3 coding sequence is TGTGCCAGCAGCTACCGGGCTAAGAGCTCCTACGAGCAGTACTTC.

The V call is TRBV7-2, the J call TRBJ2-5; no clear D gene. There are 12 residues in the CDR3. The ends were cut back, 5 bases at V and 7 bases at J, with 11 bases in the middle. Germline V gives CDR1 SGHTA, CDR2 FQGNSA. CDR3 DNA: TGTGCCAGCAGCCGTAGCCGGGCGACCCAGTACTTC. Residues: CASSRSRATQYF.

This chain links TRBV6-6 with TRBJ2-2, with 11 bases matching TRBD2. V shed 7 bases and J 6 bases; nucleotides not matched to a gene: 7. This CDR3 region has 15 residues. Germline CDR1 reads MNHNY; CDR2 reads SVGAGI (reference sequence). The DNA of the CDR3 is TGTGCCAGCACCCACACTAGCGGGAGCGCCGGGGAGCTGTTTTTT. Its protein is CASTHTSGSAGELFF.

The chain carries TRBV4-3 and TRBJ2-7; TRBD2 matches at 8 bases. With 5 bases clipped from V and 2 bases from J, the junction kept 5 bases outside the gene matches. This CDR3 has 14 residues. The V gene's germline CDR1 is LGHNA and CDR2 YSLEER. This CDR3 reads CASSNGLAAYEQYF. Here the CDR3 DNA reads TGCGCCAGCAGCAATGGACTAGCAGCCTACGAGCAGTACTTC.

The rearrangement links TRBV19 to TRBJ1-2, with D tentatively TRBD1 (5 bases). This CDR3 region has 13 residues. CDR1 LNHDA and CDR2 SQIVND come from the germline V gene (reference sequence). V lost 5 bases to trimming and J lost 8 bases, with 15 bases between them. DNA of the CDR3: TGTGCCAGTAGTGCCATCTCAGGGACGGGCTACACCTTC. Encoded protein: CASSAISGTGYTF. The variable domain in full, with the rest retrieved from reference TRBV19 and TRBJ1-2, is DGGITQSPKYLFRKEGQNVTLSCEQNLNHDAMYWYRQDPGQGLRLIYYSQIVNDFQKGDIAEGYSVSREKKESFPLTVTSAQKNPTAFYLCASSAISGTGYTFGSGTRLTVV.

V and J are TRBV10-3 and TRBJ2-5; D assignment may be TRBD1 or TRBD2 (6 bases each). Trimming cost V 3 bases and J 5 bases, with 25 bases left between them. The CDR3 extends over 18 amino acids. The germline CDR1 and CDR2 sequences are ENHRY and SYGVKD. The CDR3 region is CAISDVAKGIGGRETQYF. CDR3 in DNA: TGTGCCATCAGTGATGTGGCGAAGGGGATCGGGGGCCGGGAGACCCAGTACTTC.

This clone was observed a single time. Other DNA sequences in this specimen translate into the identical CDR3. This chain joins TRBV7-3 and TRBJ2-7; the match to TRBD1 covers 8 bases. CDR3 length equals 13 residues. With V trimmed by 5 bases and J by 6 bases, 6 bases remained unmatched. The germline CDR1 and CDR2 sequences are SGHTA and FQGTGA. The CDR3 spells CASSPDRVGEQYF. The CDR3 DNA reads as TGTGCCAGCAGCCCGGACAGGGTAGGCGAGCAGTACTTC.

The J gene is TRBJ2-2, the V gene TRBV7-3; D is uncertain. V lost 3 bases and J lost 4, with 6 bases in between. Germline V gene data show CDR1 as SGHTA and CDR2 as FQGTGA. The CDR3 covers 13 residues. The CDR3 protein is CASSFLSTGELFF. Written as DNA, the CDR3 is TGTGCCAGCAGCTTTCTGAGCACCGGGGAGCTGTTTTTT.

CDR3 coding DNA: TGTGCCAGCAGCCAACTTCGGGGGAGTGGGGATACGCAGTATTTT. Its translation is CASSQLRGSGDTQYF. This rearrangement joins TRBV14 to TRBJ2-3; D is perhaps TRBD2 (6 bases). Trimming removed 2 bases from V and 6 bases from J, with 15 bases in between. The germline V gene encodes CDR1 SGHDN and CDR2 FVKESK. The CDR3 spans 15 residues.

The gene calls are TRBV28 and TRBJ1-1, with 7 bases that match TRBD1. Trimming removed 6 bases from V and 7 bases from J; junction bases left unmatched: 11. The CDR3 runs to 14 residues. The germline V gene has CDR1 MDHEN and CDR2 SYDVKM. In DNA form, the CDR3 reads TGTGCCAGCAGCCGTCAGGGGGGTGCTCGTGAAGCTTTCTTT. Protein: CASSRQGGAREAFF.

The chain employs TRBV27 and TRBJ2-7; D ambiguous. Germline V CDR1 and CDR2: MNHEY, SMNVEV (reference sequence). V was shortened by 6 bases and J by 2 bases, with 14 bases between the two germline ends. The CDR3 is 14 amino acids. The CDR3 region is CASRYRAETYEQYF. The CDR3 DNA follows: TGTGCCAGCAGGTACCGGGCGGAAACCTACGAGCAGTACTTC.

This sequence joins TRBV11-2 and TRBJ2-5; TRBD1 aligns across 7 bases. The J call may not be correct, given that the DNA end is closer to TRBJ2-7. CDR3 length: 15 amino acids. The germline V gene has CDR1 SGHAT and CDR2 FQNNGV. As DNA, the CDR3 is TGTGCCAGCAGAACCTCCCGGACAGGAGCCTACGAGCAGTACTTC. As protein: CASRTSRTGAYEQYF.

CDR3 sequence (DNA): TGTGCCAGCAGCTACGCAGGGGCGGGGAACACTGAAGCTTTCTTT. Amino acid sequence: CASSYAGAGNTEAFF. The rearrangement joins TRBV7-2 to TRBJ1-1; a possible D gene is TRBD1 (6 bases). The CDR3 spans 15 residues. Germline V gene data show CDR1 as SGHTA and CDR2 as FQGNSA. Between the trimmed V and J ends, which lost 4 bases and 1 base, there was a span of 13 bases.

In regard to this clone: In the same sample, other DNA sequences code for this CDR3. The chain couples TRBV28 to TRBJ2-6, with 8 bases that match TRBD1. The length of the CDR3 is 14 residues. CDR1 is MDHEN, CDR2 SYDVKM, per germline. Trimming cost V 7 bases and J 1 base; bases outside gene matches: 0. In DNA form, the CDR3 reads TGTGCCAGCAACAGGGGGTCTGGGGCCAACGTCCTGACTTTC. Translating gives CASNRGSGANVLTF.

Only a few counts were recorded for this clone. V usage is TRBV19 and J usage is TRBJ1-5; D is perhaps TRBD1 (6 bases). V dropped 7 bases and J dropped 9 bases, with 19 bases sitting between them. This CDR3 region has 14 residues. Germline values: CDR1 LNHDA, CDR2 SQIVND (reference sequence). Written as DNA, the CDR3 is TGTGCCAGTACTTCCCCAGGGGCCTTAGGGCCCCAGCATTTT. This codes for CASTSPGALGPQHF. The full variable domain, with the rest looked up from reference TRBV19 and TRBJ1-5, is DGGITQSPKYLFRKEGQNVTLSCEQNLNHDAMYWYRQDPGQGLRLIYYSQIVNDFQKGDIAEGYSVSREKKESFPLTVTSAQKNPTAFYLCASTSPGALGPQHFGDGTRLSIL.

Of note for this clone: The same CDR3 is also encoded by other DNA sequences in this sample. The V and J genes are TRBV7-2 and TRBJ2-2; D could derive from TRBD1 or TRBD2 (7 bases each). V dropped 4 bases and J dropped 2 bases, with 11 bases sitting between them. Looked up from germline, CDR1 is SGHTA and CDR2 is FQGNSA. There are 15 residues in the CDR3. The CDR3 bases are TGTGCCAGCAGCTCCAGGGGGGGAAACACCGGGGAGCTGTTTTTT. Protein product: CASSSRGGNTGELFF. The full variable domain, rest sourced from reference TRBV7-2 and TRBJ2-2, is GAGVSQSPSNKVTEKGKDVELRCDPISGHTALYWYRQSLGQGLEFLIYFQGNSAPDKSGLPSDRFSAERTGGSVSTLTIQRTQQEDSAVYLCASSSRGGNTGELFFGEGSRLTVL.